This note documents a single TCR beta chain sequence. Its antigen is unknown. This sample was taken from a study of T-cell reconstitution after alpha-beta-depleted transplantation in children. Between the trimmed V and J ends, which lost 5 bases and 2 bases, there was a span of 13 bases. Germline CDR1 reads SGHVS; CDR2 reads FNYEAQ. CDR3 length: 14 residues. Points from the study as a whole: It was surviving recipient T cells and thymic progenitors that gave some patients high TCRbeta diversity at day 60. Reportedly, alpha-beta T cells present about two months post-transplant originated from several hundred expanded clones of graft origin. Counts and diversity of T cells one year after transplant came mostly from newly produced T cells.

A library of TCRbeta sequences, prepared with unique molecular identifiers, was generated. TCRdb independently ran MiXCR on the PCR reads; one entry per CDR3 protein. The sample shows 450,000 to 600,000 distinct CDR3 sequences, over 10% of them seen only once. The clonotype comes from a male patient under 18 who had a stem cell transplant for acute myeloid leukemia, so the T cells may come from the graft donor. Source: PBMCs, mostly from graft donor cells, taken 360 days after TCRalphabeta/CD19-depleted stem cell transplant. The chain links TRBV7-6 to TRBJ2-7; D remains ambiguous. CDR3 in amino acids: CASSRSRNTYEQYF. DNA for the CDR3: TGTGCCAGCAGCCGCTCCAGAAACACCTACGAGCAGTACTTC.